This entry lists 29 T cell receptor beta chains sequenced from one sample in a study of blood T cell repertoires in COVID-19. Assay: immunoSEQ multiplex PCR; the TCRdb copy retains only in-frame clones and omits some. The sample shows over 70,000 clones, 80% of them seen only once. The sequenced sample was peripheral blood. The receptors were sampled from a woman older than 75 with acute or convalescent COVID-19.

The chain couples TRBV19 to TRBJ1-5; 12 nucleotides agree with TRBD1. This CDR3 is 19 amino acids long. Trimming removed 9 bases from V and 0 bases from J; junction bases left unmatched: 15. The germline CDR1 and CDR2 sequences are LNHDA and SQIVND (reference sequence). This CDR3 is CASFTAGTGGPSSNQPQHF. In nucleotides, the CDR3 is TGTGCCAGCTTCACTGCCGGGACAGGGGGCCCCTCTAGCAATCAGCCCCAGCATTTT.

The chain employs TRBV7-3 and TRBJ1-2; the D is unclear. V lost 3 bases and J lost 4, with 9 bases in between. The CDR3 is 13 residues long. The germline gives CDR1 SGHTA, CDR2 FQGTGA. CDR3: CASSFQSSYGYTF. CDR3 nucleotides: TGTGCCAGCAGCTTCCAGTCTAGCTATGGCTACACCTTC.

The CDR3 bases are TGTGCCAGCAGCTTGACAGAGAACACTGAAGCTTTCTTT. This encodes CASSLTENTEAFF. The rearrangement joins TRBV5-5 to TRBJ1-1; D unresolved. Trimming left V 1 base short and J 1 base short, with 5 bases between. The CDR3 contains 13 residues. Germline V gene sequence: CDR1 SGHKS, CDR2 YYEKEE (reference sequence).

This clone turned up a few times. Here the CDR3 DNA reads TGTGCCAGCAGCCCGCGGGCTAGCCCAGATACGCAGTATTTT. It encodes CASSPRASPDTQYF. The chain uses TRBV11-3 and TRBJ2-3, with TRBD2 as a possible D gene (5 bases). The V and J ends lost 5 bases and 4 bases respectively, with 13 bases between them. Germline loops: CDR1 SGHNT, CDR2 YENEEA. This CDR3 is 14 amino acids long.

This chain uses TRBV5-1 with TRBJ2-7; D uncertain. V lost 0 bases and J 0 bases, leaving 7 bases between the germline ends. The CDR3 runs to 14 residues. CDR1 and CDR2 from the germline V gene are SGHRS and YFSETQ. CDR3 residues: CASSLVADSYEQYF. DNA for the CDR3: TGCGCCAGCAGCTTGGTGGCGGACTCCTACGAGCAGTACTTC.

This rearrangement joins TRBV7-9 to TRBJ2-7; 9 nucleotides align to TRBD2. With V trimmed by 5 bases and J by 0 bases, 5 bases remained unmatched. The CDR3 totals 15 residues. Per the germline V gene, CDR1 is SEHNR and CDR2 is FQNEAQ (reference sequence). The CDR3 sequence: CASSVLTSGSYEQYF. The DNA for the CDR3 is TGTGCCAGCAGCGTTCTGACTAGCGGCTCCTACGAGCAGTACTTC.

This chain joins TRBV11-2 and TRBJ1-3; the D gene is possibly TRBD1 (5 bases). Germline CDR1 reads SGHAT; CDR2 reads FQNNGV. The CDR3 runs to 16 residues. Trimming took 5 bases from V and 0 from J, leaving 14 bases between them. The CDR3 region is CASSRTGGFSGNTIYF. In DNA, the CDR3 is TGTGCCAGCAGCCGAACGGGGGGATTCTCTGGAAACACCATATATTTT.

In this sample, this clone turned up a few times. This chain uses TRBV6-5 with TRBJ1-4; D is undetermined. From germline, CDR1 is MNHEY and CDR2 SVGAGI. Between the trimmed V and J ends, which lost 5 bases and 7 bases, there was a span of 11 bases. This CDR3 is built from 13 residues. CDR3 bases: TGTGCCAGCAGTCCCACCGACACTGAAAAACTGTTTTTT. It translates to CASSPTDTEKLFF.

The V gene is TRBV5-1, the J gene TRBJ2-7; 10 bases line up with TRBD2. The CDR3 has 17 residues. After removal of 0 bases from V and 2 bases from J, the junction contained 8 bases not matched to a gene. Germline lookup yields CDR1 SGHRS and CDR2 YFSETQ. CDR3 sequence (DNA): TGCGCCAGCAGCTTGGGCGCTAGCGGGAGCCCTCCCTACGAGCAGTACTTC. Protein product: CASSLGASGSPPYEQYF.

The chain links TRBV28 to TRBJ2-7, with 7 bases lining up with TRBD1. J lost 3 bases, V lost 7 bases, and 6 bases had no gene match. This CDR3 comprises 13 residues. Germline assignment: CDR1 MDHEN and CDR2 SYDVKM. CDR3 residues: CASTLGQIYEQYF. Written as DNA, the CDR3 is TGTGCCAGCACCTTGGGACAGATCTACGAGCAGTACTTC.

The V call is TRBV6-5, the J call TRBJ1-1, with D tentatively TRBD1 (5 bases). This CDR3 is 12 amino acids long. V shed 6 bases and J shed 4 bases, with 9 bases lying between them. Germline CDR1 reads MNHEY; CDR2 reads SVGAGI. CDR3 DNA sequence: TGTGCCAGCAGGGCGGGGCCCACTGAAGCTTTCTTT. Translating gives CASRAGPTEAFF.

This sequence joins TRBV6-5 and TRBJ2-3, with TRBD2 matching 7 bases. With 2 bases clipped from V and 0 bases from J, the junction kept 2 bases outside the gene matches. Germline CDR1 and CDR2: MNHEY and SVGAGI. The CDR3 runs 15 residues. The CDR3: CASSYLSGSTDTQYF. The CDR3 nucleotides are TGTGCCAGCAGTTACCTTAGCGGGAGCACAGATACGCAGTATTTT.

The chain links TRBV11-2 to TRBJ2-7; 9 bases match TRBD1. CDR1 and CDR2 from the germline V gene are SGHAT and FQNNGV. The CDR3 length is 15 residues. V lost 5 bases and J lost 4; bases outside the gene matches: 9. CDR3 nucleotides: TGTGCCAGCAGCATTAGCACAGGGGGCGAATACGAGCAGTACTTC. As protein: CASSISTGGEYEQYF. Full variable domain (remainder filled in from reference TRBV11-2 and TRBJ2-7): EAGVAQSPRYKIIEKRQSVAFWCNPISGHATLYWYQQILGQGPKLLIQFQNNGVVDDSQLPKDRFSAERLKGVDSTLKIQPAKLEDSAVYLCASSISTGGEYEQYFGPGTRLTVT.

The table lists this clone with a few counts. This sequence joins TRBV18 and TRBJ1-1; a weak D match, TRBD1 (6 bases). The germline V and J ends were trimmed by 1 base and 3 bases, with 12 bases remaining between them. The CDR3 runs to 15 residues. Per the germline V gene, CDR1 is KGHSH and CDR2 is LQKENI. The CDR3, as DNA: TGTGCCAGCTCACCACAGGTCAGGGGAGACACTGAAGCTTTCTTT. Translated, it gives CASSPQVRGDTEAFF.

The chain employs TRBV19 and TRBJ2-7; a weak D match, TRBD1 (6 bases). CDR1 is LNHDA, CDR2 SQIVND, per germline (reference sequence). This CDR3 has 15 amino acids. The ends were cut back, 3 bases at V and 2 bases at J, with 14 bases in the middle. This CDR3 is CASSIRQGMAYEQYF. CDR3 bases: TGTGCCAGTAGTATCAGGCAGGGGATGGCCTACGAGCAGTACTTC.

This clone was detected only a few times. The chain is built from TRBV9 and TRBJ2-1, with TRBD2 matching 11 bases. Germline V gives CDR1 SGDLS, CDR2 YYNGEE. The trim removed 4 bases at V and 6 bases at J, leaving 6 bases unmatched. The CDR3 runs to 15 residues. CDR3 sequence reads: CASSFSGGAFNEQFF. For the CDR3, the DNA is TGTGCCAGCAGCTTTAGCGGGGGGGCTTTCAATGAGCAGTTCTTC.

As regards this clone: Within the sample, other DNA sequences also encode this same CDR3. The chain joins TRBV9 to TRBJ2-7; 10 nucleotides line up with TRBD1. CDR3 length: 14 residues. The trim removed 2 bases at V and 2 bases at J, leaving 1 base unmatched. CDR1 is SGDLS and CDR2 is YYNGEE in the germline V gene. DNA for the CDR3: TGTGCCAGCAGCGTCGGGACAGGGGCCTACGAGCAGTACTTC. Residues: CASSVGTGAYEQYF.

This chain uses TRBV7-9 with TRBJ1-2, with D perhaps TRBD1 (5 bases). Germline-derived CDR1 and CDR2 are SEHNR and FQNEAQ (reference sequence). Trimming left V 1 base short and J 8 bases short, with 11 bases between. The CDR3 covers 13 residues. The CDR3 DNA reads TGTGCCAGCAGCTTAGGAGGAGGGGTGGGCTACACCTTC. Its translation is CASSLGGGVGYTF.

The chain employs TRBV12-3 or TRBV12-4 and TRBJ1-2, with TRBD1 matching over 8 bases. CDR3 length: 13 amino acids. Trimming took 2 bases from V and 8 from J; bases not matched to a gene: 4. The DNA for the CDR3 is TGTGCCAGCAGTTTACAGGGGGCGCGGGGCTACACCTTC. It encodes CASSLQGARGYTF.

This chain uses TRBV2 with TRBJ2-7; the match to TRBD2 covers 9 bases. The trim removed 4 bases at V and 5 bases at J, leaving 6 bases unmatched. This CDR3 has 14 amino acids. CDR1 is SNHLY and CDR2 is FYNNEI in the germline V gene. CDR3 DNA sequence: TGTGCCAGCAGTGGGGAGCGGGGGGCTCACGAGCAGTACTTC. Protein product: CASSGERGAHEQYF.

This clone was detected only a few times. This chain uses TRBV5-1 with TRBJ1-2; TRBD1 matches at 8 bases. The CDR3 is 14 amino acids. In germline, CDR1 is SGHRS, CDR2 YFSETQ. The CDR3 coding sequence is TGCGCGACAGCGTCTGGGGCAGGGGGCGATGGCTACACCTTC. Its translation is CATASGAGGDGYTF.

The chain carries TRBV9 and TRBJ2-7; a weak D match, TRBD2 (6 bases). The CDR3 covers 16 residues. V gave up 4 bases and J gave up 3 bases, with 20 bases separating them. From germline, CDR1 is SGDLS and CDR2 YYNGEE. The CDR3 protein is CASSSRGGGTFYEQYF. CDR3 in DNA: TGTGCCAGCAGCTCCCGTGGGGGAGGCACCTTCTACGAGCAGTACTTC.

V gene TRBV12-5 combines with J gene TRBJ1-2, with 7 nucleotides matching TRBD1. Germline V lookup: CDR1 LGHNT, CDR2 FRNRAP. The CDR3 runs 12 residues. V gave up 7 bases and J gave up 8 bases; unmatched junction bases: 7. In DNA form, the CDR3 reads TGTGCTAGTGCGGGAGGGGGCGCGGGCTACACCTTC. Translating it yields CASAGGGAGYTF.

This clone has a handful of counts. The rearrangement links TRBV19 to TRBJ1-1; a weak D match, TRBD1 (6 bases). The CDR3 totals 11 residues. Germline CDR1 is LNHDA and CDR2 is SQIVND (reference sequence). Trimming took 4 bases from V and 8 from J, leaving 8 bases between them. The CDR3 protein is CASSRGPEAFF. The CDR3 region has the DNA TGTGCCAGTAGTAGGGGGCCCGAAGCTTTCTTT.

This chain joins TRBV11-2 and TRBJ1-1; unclear D gene. Trimming left V 10 bases short and J 1 base short, with 19 bases between. This CDR3 is built from 15 residues. The germline V gene has CDR1 SGHAT and CDR2 FQNNGV. DNA for the CDR3: TGTGCCACCGCCGGGGAAACCTATTCGAACACTGAAGCTTTCTTT. Translating gives CATAGETYSNTEAFF.

The CDR3 DNA sequence: TGCAGCGTTCGACAGAATGAGCAGTTCTTC. The encoded protein is CSVRQNEQFF. The rearrangement uses TRBV29-1 and TRBJ2-1; tentative D call: TRBD1 (5 bases). The CDR3 runs 10 residues. Trimming left V 5 bases short and J 7 bases short, with 6 bases between. Germline CDR1 is SQVTM and CDR2 is ANQGSEA.

The rearrangement joins TRBV12-3 or TRBV12-4 to TRBJ2-3; tentatively, D is TRBD1 (6 bases). The CDR3 runs 12 residues. Trimming pared 5 bases from V and 4 bases from J, leaving 7 bases between. The CDR3 DNA follows: TGTGCCAGCAGTGAGGGGGCAGATACGCAGTATTTT. Its translation: CASSEGADTQYF.

This chain connects TRBV29-1 to TRBJ2-2, with 13 bases that match TRBD2. CDR3 length: 19 amino acids. Germline assignment: CDR1 SQVTM and CDR2 ANQGSEA. V lost 0 bases to trimming and J lost 2 bases; unmatched junction nucleotides: 9. The CDR3 DNA follows: TGCAGCGTTGAAGATCTCGGGACTAGCGGGGACCAAAACACCGGGGAGCTGTTTTTT. Its protein is CSVEDLGTSGDQNTGELFF.

The chain joins TRBV10-2 to TRBJ2-7; 9 bases align to TRBD1. Trimming removed 5 bases from V and 7 bases from J; junction bases left unmatched: 15. Germline CDR1 is WSHSY and CDR2 is SAAADI. The CDR3 runs 16 residues. The CDR3 DNA is TGCGCCAGCAGTCGCCGGGACAGGGATTATCTACGAGAGCAGTACTTC. Translating gives CASSRRDRDYLREQYF.